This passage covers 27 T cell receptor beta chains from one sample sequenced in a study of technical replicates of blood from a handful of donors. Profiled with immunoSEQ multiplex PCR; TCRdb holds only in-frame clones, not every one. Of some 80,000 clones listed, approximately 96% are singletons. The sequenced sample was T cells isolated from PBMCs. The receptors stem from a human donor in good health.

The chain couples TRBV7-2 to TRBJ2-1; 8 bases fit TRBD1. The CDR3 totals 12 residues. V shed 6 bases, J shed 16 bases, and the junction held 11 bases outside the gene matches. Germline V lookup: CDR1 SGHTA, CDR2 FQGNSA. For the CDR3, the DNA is TGTGCCAGCAGTTCCGGGACAGGTCGAATTTTCTTC. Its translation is CASSSGTGRIFF.

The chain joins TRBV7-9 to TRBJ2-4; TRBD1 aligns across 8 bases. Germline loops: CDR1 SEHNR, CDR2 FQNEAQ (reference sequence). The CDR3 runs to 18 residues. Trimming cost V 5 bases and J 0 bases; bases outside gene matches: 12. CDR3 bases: TGTGCCAGCAGCCCACGGACAGGGAGTATGACAGCCAAAAACATTCAGTACTTC. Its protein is CASSPRTGSMTAKNIQYF. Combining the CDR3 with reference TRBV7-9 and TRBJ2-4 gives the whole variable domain DTGVSQNPRHKITKRGQNVTFRCDPISEHNRLYWYRQTLGQGPEFLTYFQNEAQLEKSRLLSDRFSAERPKGSFSTLEIQRTEQGDSAMYLCASSPRTGSMTAKNIQYFGAGTRLSVL.

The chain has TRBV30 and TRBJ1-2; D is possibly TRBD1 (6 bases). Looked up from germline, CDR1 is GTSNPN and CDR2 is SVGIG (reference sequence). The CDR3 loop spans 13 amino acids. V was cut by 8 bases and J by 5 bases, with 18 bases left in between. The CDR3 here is CATHRDKIYGYTF. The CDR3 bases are TGTGCCACCCACCGGGACAAAATTTATGGCTACACCTTC.

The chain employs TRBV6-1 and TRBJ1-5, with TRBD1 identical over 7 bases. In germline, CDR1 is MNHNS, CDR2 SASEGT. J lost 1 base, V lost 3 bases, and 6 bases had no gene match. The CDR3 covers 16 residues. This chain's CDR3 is CASSDPTGWSNQPQHF. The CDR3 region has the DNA TGTGCCAGCAGTGACCCGACAGGGTGGAGCAATCAGCCCCAGCATTTT.

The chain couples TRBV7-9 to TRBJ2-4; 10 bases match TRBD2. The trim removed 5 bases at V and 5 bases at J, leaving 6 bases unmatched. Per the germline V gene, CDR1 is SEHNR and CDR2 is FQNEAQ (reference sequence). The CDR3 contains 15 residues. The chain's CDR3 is CASSALAGVQNIQYF. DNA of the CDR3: TGTGCCAGCAGCGCGCTAGCGGGAGTACAAAACATTCAGTACTTC.

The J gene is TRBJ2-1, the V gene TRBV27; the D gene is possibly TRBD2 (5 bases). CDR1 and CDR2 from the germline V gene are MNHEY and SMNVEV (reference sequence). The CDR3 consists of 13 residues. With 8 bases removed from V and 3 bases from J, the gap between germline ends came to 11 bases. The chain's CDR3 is CASSPADYNEQFF. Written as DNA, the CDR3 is TGTGCCAGCTCACCAGCGGACTACAATGAGCAGTTCTTC.

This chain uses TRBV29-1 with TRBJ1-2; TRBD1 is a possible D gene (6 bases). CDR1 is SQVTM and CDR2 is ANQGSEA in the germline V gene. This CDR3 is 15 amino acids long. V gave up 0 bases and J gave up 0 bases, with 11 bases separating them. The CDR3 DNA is TGCAGCGTTGAAGATTTACAGGGAGCTAACTATGGCTACACCTTC. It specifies CSVEDLQGANYGYTF.

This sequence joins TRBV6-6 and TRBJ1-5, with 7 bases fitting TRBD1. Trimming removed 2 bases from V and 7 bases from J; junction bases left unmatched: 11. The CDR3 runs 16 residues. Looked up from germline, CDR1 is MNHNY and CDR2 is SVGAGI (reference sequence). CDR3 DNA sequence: TGTGCCAGCAGTTACGCCTCGACAGGGTTTATGCAGCCCCAGCATTTT. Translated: CASSYASTGFMQPQHF.

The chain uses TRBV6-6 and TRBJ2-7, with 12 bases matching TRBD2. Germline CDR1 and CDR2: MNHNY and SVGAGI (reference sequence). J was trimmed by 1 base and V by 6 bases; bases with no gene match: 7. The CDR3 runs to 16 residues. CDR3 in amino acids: CASSWGLAGWSYEQYF. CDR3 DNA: TGTGCCAGCAGCTGGGGACTAGCGGGTTGGTCCTACGAGCAGTACTTC.

This CDR3 reads CASSFRLNTEAFF. CDR3 bases: TGTGCCAGCAGCTTCCGGTTGAACACTGAAGCTTTCTTT. The V call is TRBV11-3, the J call TRBJ1-1; D remains unclear. CDR3 length: 13 amino acids. Germline CDR1 SGHNT, CDR2 YENEEA. V was trimmed by 3 bases and J by 0 bases, leaving 5 bases between them. The whole variable domain, remainder taken from reference TRBV11-3 and TRBJ1-1, is EAGVVQSPRYKIIEKKQPVAFWCNPISGHNTLYWYLQNLGQGPELLIRYENEEAVDDSQLPKDRFSAERLKGVDSTLKIQPAELGDSAVYLCASSFRLNTEAFFGQGTRLTVV.

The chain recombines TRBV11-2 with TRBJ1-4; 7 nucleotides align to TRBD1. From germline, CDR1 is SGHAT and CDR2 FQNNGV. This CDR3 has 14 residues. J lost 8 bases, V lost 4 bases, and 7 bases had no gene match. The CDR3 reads CASSYRDSYEKLFF. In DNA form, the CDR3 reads TGTGCCAGCAGCTACCGGGACAGCTACGAAAAACTGTTTTTT.

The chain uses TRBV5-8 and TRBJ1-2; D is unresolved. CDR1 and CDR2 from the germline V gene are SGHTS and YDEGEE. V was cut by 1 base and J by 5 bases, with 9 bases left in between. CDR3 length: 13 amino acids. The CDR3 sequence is CASSLSGGYGYTF. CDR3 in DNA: TGTGCCAGCAGCTTGTCAGGTGGTTATGGCTACACCTTC.

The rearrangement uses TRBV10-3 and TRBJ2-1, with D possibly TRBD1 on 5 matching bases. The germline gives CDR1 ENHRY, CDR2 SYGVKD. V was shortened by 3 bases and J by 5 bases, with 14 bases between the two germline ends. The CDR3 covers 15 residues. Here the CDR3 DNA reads TGTGCCATCAGTGATGTTCAAGGGGCCGACAATGAGCAGTTCTTC. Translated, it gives CAISDVQGADNEQFF.

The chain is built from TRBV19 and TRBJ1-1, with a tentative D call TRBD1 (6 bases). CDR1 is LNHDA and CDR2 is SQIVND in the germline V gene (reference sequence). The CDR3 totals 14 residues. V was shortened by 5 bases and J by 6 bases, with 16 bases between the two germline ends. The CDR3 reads CASSFGTIRAEAFF. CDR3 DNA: TGTGCCAGTAGTTTTGGGACAATTAGAGCTGAAGCTTTCTTT. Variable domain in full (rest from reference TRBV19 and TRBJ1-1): DGGITQSPKYLFRKEGQNVTLSCEQNLNHDAMYWYRQDPGQGLRLIYYSQIVNDFQKGDIAEGYSVSREKKESFPLTVTSAQKNPTAFYLCASSFGTIRAEAFFGQGTRLTVV.

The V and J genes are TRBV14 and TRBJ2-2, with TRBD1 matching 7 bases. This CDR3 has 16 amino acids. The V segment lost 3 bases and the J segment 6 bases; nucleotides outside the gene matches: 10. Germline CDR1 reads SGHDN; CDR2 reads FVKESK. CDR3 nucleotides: TGTGCCAGCAGCCATTTGCACAGGGGAAGTGCCGGGGAGCTGTTTTTT. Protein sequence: CASSHLHRGSAGELFF.

The CDR3 loop is CATSRGRDRGQPQHF. CDR3 nucleotide sequence: TGTGCCACCAGCAGAGGGCGGGACAGGGGACAGCCCCAGCATTTT. V gene TRBV15 combines with J gene TRBJ1-5; TRBD1 agrees at 10 bases. CDR1 is LNHNV and CDR2 is YYDKDF in the germline V gene (reference sequence). CDR3 length equals 15 residues. J was trimmed by 7 bases and V by 1 base; bases with no gene match: 4.

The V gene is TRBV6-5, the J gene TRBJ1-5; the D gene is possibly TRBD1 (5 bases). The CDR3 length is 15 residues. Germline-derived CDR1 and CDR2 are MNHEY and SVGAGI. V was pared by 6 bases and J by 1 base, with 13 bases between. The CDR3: CASRISRGSNQPQHF. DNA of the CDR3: TGTGCCAGCAGAATTAGCCGGGGGAGCAATCAGCCCCAGCATTTT.

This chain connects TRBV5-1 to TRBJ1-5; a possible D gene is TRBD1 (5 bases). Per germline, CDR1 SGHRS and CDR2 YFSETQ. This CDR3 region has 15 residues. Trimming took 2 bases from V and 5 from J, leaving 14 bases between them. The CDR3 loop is CASSFRGEADQPQHF. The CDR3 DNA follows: TGCGCCAGCAGCTTTCGAGGGGAGGCCGATCAGCCCCAGCATTTT.

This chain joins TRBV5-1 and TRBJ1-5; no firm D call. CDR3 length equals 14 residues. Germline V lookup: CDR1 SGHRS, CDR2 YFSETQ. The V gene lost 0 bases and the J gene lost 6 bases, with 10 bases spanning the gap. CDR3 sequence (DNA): TGCGCCAGCAGCTTGGAAACGGGAACTCAGCCCCAGCATTTT. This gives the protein CASSLETGTQPQHF.

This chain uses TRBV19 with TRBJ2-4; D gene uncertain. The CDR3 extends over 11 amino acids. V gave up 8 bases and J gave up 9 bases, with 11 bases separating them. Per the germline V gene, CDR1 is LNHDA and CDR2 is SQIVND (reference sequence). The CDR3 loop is CASLSSGIQYF. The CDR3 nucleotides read TGTGCCAGTCTGTCATCGGGCATTCAGTACTTC.

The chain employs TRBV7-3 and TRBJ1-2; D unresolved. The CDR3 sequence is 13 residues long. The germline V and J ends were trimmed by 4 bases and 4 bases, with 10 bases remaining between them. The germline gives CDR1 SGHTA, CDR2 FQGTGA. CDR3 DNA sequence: TGTGCCAGCAGCTACGGATCAGGCTATGGCTACACCTTC. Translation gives CASSYGSGYGYTF.

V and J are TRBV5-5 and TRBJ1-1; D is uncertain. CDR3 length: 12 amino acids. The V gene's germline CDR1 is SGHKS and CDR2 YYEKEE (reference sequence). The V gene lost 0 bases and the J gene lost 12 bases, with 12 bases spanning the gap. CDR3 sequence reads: CASSLAGRITFF. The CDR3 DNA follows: TGTGCCAGCAGCTTGGCAGGTAGAATAACTTTCTTT.

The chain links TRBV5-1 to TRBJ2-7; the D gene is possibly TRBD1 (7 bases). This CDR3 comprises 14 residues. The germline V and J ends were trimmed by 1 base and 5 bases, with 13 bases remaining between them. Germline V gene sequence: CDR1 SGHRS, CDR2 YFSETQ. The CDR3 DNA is TGCGCCAGCAGCTTGTACAGGGGAGGCGACGAGCAGTACTTC. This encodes CASSLYRGGDEQYF.

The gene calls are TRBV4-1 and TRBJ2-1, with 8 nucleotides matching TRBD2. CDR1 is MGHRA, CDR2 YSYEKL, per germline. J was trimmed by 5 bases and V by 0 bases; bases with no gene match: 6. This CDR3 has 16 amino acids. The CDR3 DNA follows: TGCGCCAGCAGCCAAGAGAAGCGGGAGACGGACAATGAGCAGTTCTTC. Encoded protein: CASSQEKRETDNEQFF.

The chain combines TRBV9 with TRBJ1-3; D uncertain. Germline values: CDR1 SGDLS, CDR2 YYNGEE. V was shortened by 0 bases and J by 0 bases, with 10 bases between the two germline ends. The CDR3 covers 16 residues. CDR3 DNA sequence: TGTGCCAGCAGCGTAGGGACTTTTGGCTCTGGAAACACCATATATTTT. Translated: CASSVGTFGSGNTIYF.

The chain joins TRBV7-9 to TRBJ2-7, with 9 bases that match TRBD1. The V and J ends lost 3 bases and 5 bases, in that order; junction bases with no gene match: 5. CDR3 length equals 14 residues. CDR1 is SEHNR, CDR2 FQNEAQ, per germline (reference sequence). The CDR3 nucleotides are TGTGCCAGCAGCTTTCTACAGGGGGCGGACGAGCAGTACTTC. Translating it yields CASSFLQGADEQYF. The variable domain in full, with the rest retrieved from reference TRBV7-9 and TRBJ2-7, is DTGVSQNPRHKITKRGQNVTFRCDPISEHNRLYWYRQTLGQGPEFLTYFQNEAQLEKSRLLSDRFSAERPKGSFSTLEIQRTEQGDSAMYLCASSFLQGADEQYFGPGTRLTVT.

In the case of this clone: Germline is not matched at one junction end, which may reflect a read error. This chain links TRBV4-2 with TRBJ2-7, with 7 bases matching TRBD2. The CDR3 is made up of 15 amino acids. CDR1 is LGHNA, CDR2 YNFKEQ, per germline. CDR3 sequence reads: CASSPMGGSSHEQYF. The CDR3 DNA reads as TGTGCCAGCTCTCCAATGGGCGGGAGCTCCCACGAGCAGTACTTC.